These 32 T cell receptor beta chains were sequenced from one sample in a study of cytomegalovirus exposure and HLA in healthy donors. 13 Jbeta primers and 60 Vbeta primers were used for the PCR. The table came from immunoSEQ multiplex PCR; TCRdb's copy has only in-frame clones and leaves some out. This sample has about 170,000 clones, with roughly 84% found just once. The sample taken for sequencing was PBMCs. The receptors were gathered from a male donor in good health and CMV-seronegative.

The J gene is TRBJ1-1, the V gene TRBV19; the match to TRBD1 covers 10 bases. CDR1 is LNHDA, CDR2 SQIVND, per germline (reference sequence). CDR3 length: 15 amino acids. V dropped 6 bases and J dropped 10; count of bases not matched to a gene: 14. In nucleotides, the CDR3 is TGTGCCAGTAGGCCGGGACAGGGGTTTGTGCATGGAGCTTTCTTT. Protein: CASRPGQGFVHGAFF. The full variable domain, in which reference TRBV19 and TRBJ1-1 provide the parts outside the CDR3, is DGGITQSPKYLFRKEGQNVTLSCEQNLNHDAMYWYRQDPGQGLRLIYYSQIVNDFQKGDIAEGYSVSREKKESFPLTVTSAQKNPTAFYLCASRPGQGFVHGAFFGQGTRLTVV.

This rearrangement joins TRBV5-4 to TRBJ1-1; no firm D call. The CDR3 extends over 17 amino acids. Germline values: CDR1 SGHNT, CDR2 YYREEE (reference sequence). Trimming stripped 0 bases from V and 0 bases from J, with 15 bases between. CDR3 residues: CASSLAEGTLMNTEAFF. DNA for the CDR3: TGTGCCAGCAGCTTGGCGGAGGGAACCTTAATGAACACTGAAGCTTTCTTT.

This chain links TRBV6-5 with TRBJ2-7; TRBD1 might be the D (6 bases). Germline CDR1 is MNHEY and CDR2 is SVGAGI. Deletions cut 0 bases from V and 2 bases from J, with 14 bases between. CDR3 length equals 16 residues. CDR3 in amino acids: CASSYSGAGVAYEQYF. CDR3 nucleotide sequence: TGTGCCAGCAGTTACTCTGGGGCAGGGGTTGCCTACGAGCAGTACTTC.

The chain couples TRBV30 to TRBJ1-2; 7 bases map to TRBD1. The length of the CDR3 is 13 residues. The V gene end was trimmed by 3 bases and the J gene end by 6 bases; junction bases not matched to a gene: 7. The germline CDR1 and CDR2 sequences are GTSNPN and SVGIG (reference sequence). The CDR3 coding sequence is TGTGCCTGGAGGGACGACAGGGAGGATGGCTACACCTTC. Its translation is CAWRDDREDGYTF.

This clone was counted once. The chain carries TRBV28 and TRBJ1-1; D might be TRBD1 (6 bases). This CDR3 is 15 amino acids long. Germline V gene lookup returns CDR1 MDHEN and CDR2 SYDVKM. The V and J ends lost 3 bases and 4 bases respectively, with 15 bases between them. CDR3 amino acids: CASSLGGAGGTEAFF. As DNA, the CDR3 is TGTGCCAGCAGTTTGGGGGGCGCGGGGGGCACTGAAGCTTTCTTT.

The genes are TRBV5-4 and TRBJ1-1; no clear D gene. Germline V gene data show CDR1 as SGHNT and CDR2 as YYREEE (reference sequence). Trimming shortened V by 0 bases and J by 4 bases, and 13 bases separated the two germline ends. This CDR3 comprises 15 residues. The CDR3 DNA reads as TGTGCCAGCAGCTTGGGCCCCCCGCAGGCCACTGAAGCTTTCTTT. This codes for CASSLGPPQATEAFF. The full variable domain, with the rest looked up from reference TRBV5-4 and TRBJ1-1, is ETGVTQSPTHLIKTRGQQVTLRCSSQSGHNTVSWYQQALGQGPQFIFQYYREEENGRGNFPPRFSGLQFPNYSSELNVNALELDDSALYLCASSLGPPQATEAFFGQGTRLTVV.

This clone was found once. CDR3 DNA: TGTGCCAGTAGTATAAAGGGGACTGGGGCCAACGTCCTGACTTTC. It specifies CASSIKGTGANVLTF. This chain links TRBV19 with TRBJ2-6, with a tentative D call TRBD1 (5 bases). V gave up 2 bases and J gave up 2 bases, with 7 bases separating them. The V gene's germline CDR1 is LNHDA and CDR2 SQIVND (reference sequence). CDR3 length equals 15 residues.

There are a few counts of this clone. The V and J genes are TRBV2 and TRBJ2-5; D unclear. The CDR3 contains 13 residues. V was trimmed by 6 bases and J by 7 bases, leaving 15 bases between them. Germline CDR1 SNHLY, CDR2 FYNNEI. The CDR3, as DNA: TGTGCCAGCAGCTACGTCATCGCCGGGACCCAGTACTTC. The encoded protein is CASSYVIAGTQYF.

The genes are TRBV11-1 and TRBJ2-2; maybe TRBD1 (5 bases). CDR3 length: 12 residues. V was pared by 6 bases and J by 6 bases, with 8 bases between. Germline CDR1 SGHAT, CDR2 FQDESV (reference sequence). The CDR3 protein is CASRIGAGELFF. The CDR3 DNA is TGTGCCAGCAGGATAGGGGCCGGGGAGCTGTTTTTT. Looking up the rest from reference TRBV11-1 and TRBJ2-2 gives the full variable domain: EAEVAQSPRYKITEKSQAVAFWCDPISGHATLYWYRQILGQGPELLVQFQDESVVDDSQLPKDRFSAERLKGVDSTLKIQPAELGDSAMYLCASRIGAGELFFGEGSRLTVL.

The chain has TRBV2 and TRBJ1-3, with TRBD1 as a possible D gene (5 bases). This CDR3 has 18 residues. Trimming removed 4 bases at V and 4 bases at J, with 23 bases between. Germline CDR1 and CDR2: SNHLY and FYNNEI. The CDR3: CASSVLEVGSQGGNTIYF. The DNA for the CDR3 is TGTGCCAGCAGTGTTTTGGAAGTGGGTTCCCAGGGAGGAAACACCATATATTTT.

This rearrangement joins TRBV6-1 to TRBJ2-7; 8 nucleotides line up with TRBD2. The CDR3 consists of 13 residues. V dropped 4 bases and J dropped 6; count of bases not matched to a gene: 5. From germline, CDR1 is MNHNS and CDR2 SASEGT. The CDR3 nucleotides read TGTGCCAGCAGTGCCGGGGGGGCCGGCGAGCAGTACTTC. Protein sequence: CASSAGGAGEQYF.

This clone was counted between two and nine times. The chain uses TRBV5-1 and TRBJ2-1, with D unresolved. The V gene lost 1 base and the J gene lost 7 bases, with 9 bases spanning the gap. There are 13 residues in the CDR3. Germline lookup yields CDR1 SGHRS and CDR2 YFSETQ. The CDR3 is CASSLFTGNEQFF. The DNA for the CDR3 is TGCGCCAGCAGCTTGTTTACCGGGAATGAGCAGTTCTTC.

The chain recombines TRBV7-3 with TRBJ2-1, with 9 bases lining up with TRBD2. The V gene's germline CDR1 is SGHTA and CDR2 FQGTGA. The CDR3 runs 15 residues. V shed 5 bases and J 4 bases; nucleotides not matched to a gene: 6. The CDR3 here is CASSPTSGTYNEQFF. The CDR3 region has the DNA TGTGCCAGCAGCCCGACTAGCGGAACGTACAATGAGCAGTTCTTC.

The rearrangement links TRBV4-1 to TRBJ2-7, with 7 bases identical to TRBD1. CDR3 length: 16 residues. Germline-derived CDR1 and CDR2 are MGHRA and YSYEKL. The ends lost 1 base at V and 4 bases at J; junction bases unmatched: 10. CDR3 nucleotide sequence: TGCGCCAGCAGCCAAGCCCTGACAGGGTATTCATACGAGCAGTACTTC. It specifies CASSQALTGYSYEQYF.

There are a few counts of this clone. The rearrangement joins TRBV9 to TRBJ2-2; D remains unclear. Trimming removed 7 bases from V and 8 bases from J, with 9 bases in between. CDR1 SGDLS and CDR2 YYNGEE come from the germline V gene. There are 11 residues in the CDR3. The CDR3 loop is CASGRKGELFF. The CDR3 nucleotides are TGTGCCAGCGGCCGTAAGGGGGAGCTGTTTTTT. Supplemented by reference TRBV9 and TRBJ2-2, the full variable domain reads DSGVTQTPKHLITATGQRVTLRCSPRSGDLSVYWYQQSLDQGLQFLIQYYNGEERAKGNILERFSAQQFPDLHSELNLSSLELGDSALYFCASGRKGELFFGEGSRLTVL.

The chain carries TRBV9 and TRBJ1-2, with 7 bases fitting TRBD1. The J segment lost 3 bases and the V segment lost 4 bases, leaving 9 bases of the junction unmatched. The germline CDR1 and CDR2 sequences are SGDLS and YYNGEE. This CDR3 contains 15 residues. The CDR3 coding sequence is TGTGCCAGCAGCCCTGGGACAGAACCCGACTATGGCTACACCTTC. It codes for CASSPGTEPDYGYTF.

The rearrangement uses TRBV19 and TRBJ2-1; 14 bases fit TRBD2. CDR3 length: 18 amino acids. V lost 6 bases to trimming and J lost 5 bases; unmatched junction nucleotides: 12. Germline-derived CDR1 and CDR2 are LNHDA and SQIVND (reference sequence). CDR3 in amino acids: CASSEGLAGVPPNNEQFF. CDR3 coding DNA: TGTGCCAGTAGCGAGGGACTAGCGGGAGTCCCTCCCAACAATGAGCAGTTCTTC.

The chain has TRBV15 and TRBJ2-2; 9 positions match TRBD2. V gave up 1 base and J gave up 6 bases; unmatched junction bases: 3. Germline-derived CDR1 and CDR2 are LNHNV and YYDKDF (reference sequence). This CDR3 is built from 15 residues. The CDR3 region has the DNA TGTGCCACCAGCAGAGGTAGCGGGAGCCCCGGGGAGCTGTTTTTT. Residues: CATSRGSGSPGELFF.

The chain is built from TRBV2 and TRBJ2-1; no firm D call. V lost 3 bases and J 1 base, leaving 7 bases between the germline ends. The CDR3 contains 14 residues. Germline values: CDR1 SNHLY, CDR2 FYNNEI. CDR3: CASSEASSYNEQFF. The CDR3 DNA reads TGTGCCAGCAGTGAGGCCAGTTCCTACAATGAGCAGTTCTTC.

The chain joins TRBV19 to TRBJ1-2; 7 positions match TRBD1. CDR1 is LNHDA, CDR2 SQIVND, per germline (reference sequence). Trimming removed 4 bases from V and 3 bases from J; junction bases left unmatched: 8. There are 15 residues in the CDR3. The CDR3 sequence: CASSTGTVRHYGYTF. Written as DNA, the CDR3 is TGTGCCAGTAGTACGGGGACAGTAAGACACTATGGCTACACCTTC.

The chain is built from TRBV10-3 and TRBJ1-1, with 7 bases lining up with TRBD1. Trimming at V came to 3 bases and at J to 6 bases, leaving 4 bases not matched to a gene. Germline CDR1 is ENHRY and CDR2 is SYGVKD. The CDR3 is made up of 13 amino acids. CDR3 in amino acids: CAISDRGSAEAFF. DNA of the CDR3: TGTGCCATCAGTGACAGGGGGAGCGCTGAAGCTTTCTTT.

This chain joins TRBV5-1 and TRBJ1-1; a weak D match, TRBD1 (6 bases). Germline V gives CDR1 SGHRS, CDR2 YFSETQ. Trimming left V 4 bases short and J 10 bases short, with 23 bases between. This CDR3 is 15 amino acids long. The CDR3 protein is CASSPITAQGSGAFF. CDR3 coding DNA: TGCGCCAGCAGCCCGATCACGGCTCAGGGGTCGGGAGCTTTCTTT.

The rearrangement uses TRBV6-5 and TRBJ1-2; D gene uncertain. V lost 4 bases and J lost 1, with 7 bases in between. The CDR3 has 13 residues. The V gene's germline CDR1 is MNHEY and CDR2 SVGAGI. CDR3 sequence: CASSSRVNYGYTF. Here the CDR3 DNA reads TGTGCCAGCAGTTCTCGAGTTAACTATGGCTACACCTTC.

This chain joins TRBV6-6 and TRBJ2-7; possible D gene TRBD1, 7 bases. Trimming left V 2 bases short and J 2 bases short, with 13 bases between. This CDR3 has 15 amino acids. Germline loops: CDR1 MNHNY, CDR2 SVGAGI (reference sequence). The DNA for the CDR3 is TGTGCCAGCAGTTACGGGCAGGGGGGCGCCTACGAGCAGTACTTC. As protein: CASSYGQGGAYEQYF.

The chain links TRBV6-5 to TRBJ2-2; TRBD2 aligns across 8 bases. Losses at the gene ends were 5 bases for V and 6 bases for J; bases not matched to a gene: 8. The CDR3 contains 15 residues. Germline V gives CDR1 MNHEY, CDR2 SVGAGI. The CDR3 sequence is CASSAPGGPSGELFF. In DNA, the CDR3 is TGTGCCAGCAGTGCCCCGGGAGGGCCGTCCGGGGAGCTGTTTTTT.

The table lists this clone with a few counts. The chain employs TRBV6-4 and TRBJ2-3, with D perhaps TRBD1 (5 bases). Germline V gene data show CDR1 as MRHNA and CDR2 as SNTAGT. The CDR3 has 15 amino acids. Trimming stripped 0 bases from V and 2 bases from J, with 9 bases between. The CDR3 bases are TGTGCCAGCAGTGACTCGATGACAGACACAGATACGCAGTATTTT. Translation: CASSDSMTDTDTQYF.

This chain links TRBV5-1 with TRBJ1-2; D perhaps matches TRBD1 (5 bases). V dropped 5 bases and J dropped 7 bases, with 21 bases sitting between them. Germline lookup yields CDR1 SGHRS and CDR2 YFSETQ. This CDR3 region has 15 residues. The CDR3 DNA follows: TGCGCCAGCAGGCCAGAAGGGGAAGGGGCTATTGGCTACACCTTC. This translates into CASRPEGEGAIGYTF.

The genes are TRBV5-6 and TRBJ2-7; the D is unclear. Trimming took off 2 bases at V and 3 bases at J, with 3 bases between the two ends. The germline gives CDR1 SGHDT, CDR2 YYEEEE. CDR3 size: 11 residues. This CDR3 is CASSFYYEQYF. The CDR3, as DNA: TGTGCCAGCAGCTTCTACTACGAGCAGTACTTC.

In nucleotides, the CDR3 is TGTGCCAGTGGACAGGGAGGTTCGTACAATGAGCAGTTCTTC. Its protein product is CASGQGGSYNEQFF. V is TRBV9 and J is TRBJ2-1; 8 bases map to TRBD1. This CDR3 spans 14 amino acids. Trimming removed 8 bases from V and 4 bases from J; junction bases left unmatched: 8. Germline V CDR1 and CDR2: SGDLS, YYNGEE.

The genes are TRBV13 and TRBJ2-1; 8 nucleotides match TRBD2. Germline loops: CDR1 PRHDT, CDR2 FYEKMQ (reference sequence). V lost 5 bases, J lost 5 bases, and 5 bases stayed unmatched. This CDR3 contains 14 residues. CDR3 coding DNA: TGTGCCAGCAGCGACGGGGGGGGTCACAATGAGCAGTTCTTC. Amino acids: CASSDGGGHNEQFF.

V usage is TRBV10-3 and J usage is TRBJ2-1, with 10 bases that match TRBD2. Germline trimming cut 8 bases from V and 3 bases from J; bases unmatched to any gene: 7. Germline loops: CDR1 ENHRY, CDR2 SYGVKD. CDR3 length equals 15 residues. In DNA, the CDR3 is TGTGCCATCGGGAGAGGACTAGCGGACTACAATGAGCAGTTCTTC. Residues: CAIGRGLADYNEQFF.

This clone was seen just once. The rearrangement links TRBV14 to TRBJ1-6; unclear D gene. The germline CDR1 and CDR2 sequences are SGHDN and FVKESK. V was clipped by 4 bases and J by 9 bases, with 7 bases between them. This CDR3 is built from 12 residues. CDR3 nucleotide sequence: TGTGCCAGCAGCCCCCGGGGTTCACCCCTCCACTTT. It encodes CASSPRGSPLHF.